The 2 T cell receptor beta chains below all came from one sample that was sequenced in a study of CD8+ T cells in alopecia areata. The authors extracted RNA and reverse transcribed it into cDNA as the sequencing template. Sequencing was performed with immunoSEQ multiplex PCR; in TCRdb, only in-frame clones are kept and a portion is missing. This table has 90,000 to 120,000 clones, around 59% appearing once. The sequencing sample was made of CD8+ T cells sorted from blood. These TCRs come from a human donor in good health.

This sequence joins TRBV9 and TRBJ1-1; D is unresolved. The germline V and J ends were trimmed by 5 bases and 8 bases, with 13 bases remaining between them. The CDR3 has 12 amino acids. Germline-derived CDR1 and CDR2 are SGDLS and YYNGEE. As DNA, the CDR3 is TGTGCCAGCAGTAAACTGAAGGGAGAAGCTTTCTTT. Protein sequence: CASSKLKGEAFF.

This clone was detected only a few times. V usage is TRBV27 and J usage is TRBJ2-7; 8 bases fit TRBD1. The CDR3 is 16 residues long. V lost 6 bases and J lost 2; bases outside the gene matches: 12. Germline CDR1 reads MNHEY; CDR2 reads SMNVEV (reference sequence). The CDR3 bases are TGTGCCAGCAGCCCAACCGGCCCGACAGGGGCCTACGAGCAGTACTTC. Protein sequence: CASSPTGPTGAYEQYF.